The subject of this entry is one TCR beta chain. Its binding antigen is unknown. Per-base qualities were not stored, and no clone one base away is much larger. TCRdb shows the sequencer as Illumina HiSeq 2500. Quantitative 5'-RACE with molecular barcodes was used to prepare TCR beta libraries. For the original study's pipeline: A new computational method based on a probabilistic model of VDJ rearrangement was used to identify disease-linked TCR variants. TCRdb reran the public reads through fastp at Q25 and MiXCR, keeping productive beta chains. Records with the same CDR3 protein are collapsed into one entry carrying the most frequent genes and DNA. These V and J calls rely on TCRdb rather than the paper's analysis. The sample table records more than 500,000 distinct CDR3 sequences; roughly 5.2% of these occur just once. Around 3.5% of the sample belongs to the ten largest clones. CDR3 length: 14 amino acids, cysteine to phenylalanine. Just CDR3 DNA is preserved here, 42 bases in frame from base 1. For this chain, trimming is 1 base at the V end and 6 bases at the J end, and the number of junction bases without a gene match is 5. As encoded in the germline V gene (reference sequence), CDR1 is DFQATT while CDR2 is SNEGSKA.

These data come from a study of CD8 T cells in ankylosing spondylitis (dated by TCRdb to between 2016 and 2019). Concerning the study at large: The study profiled T cell receptor beta repertoires in healthy donors and ankylosing spondylitis patients to find disease-linked TCR variants. The whole study cohort included over 85 healthy donors and 25 or so ankylosing spondylitis patients. Peripheral blood samples were taken, and synovial fluid was additionally collected from ankylosing spondylitis patients. Overall study outcomes, separate from this receptor: A CD8+ phenotype was shown by the disease-linked clones, which were found at relatively low frequencies in peripheral blood. The disease-linked clones were reported as significantly enriched in matched synovial fluid samples from ankylosing spondylitis patients. Some of the motif variants had been reported before in the synovial fluid and blood of reactive arthritis patients, a finding that suggests common disease-initiation mechanisms. A TCR beta motif of several highly homologous amino acid variants appeared characteristic of blood from ankylosing spondylitis patients.

The sequence joins TRBV20-1 to TRBJ2-7; 11 central bases correspond to TRBD1. The sequenced sample was blood, either unsorted or a sorted T cell fraction (not recorded which). The TCR originated in a male donor with ankylosing spondylitis. CDR3 reads: CSARGGTGGPEQYF. The nucleotide sequence reads as follows: TGCAGTGCTAGAGGGGGGACAGGGGGTCCCGAGCAGTACTTC.